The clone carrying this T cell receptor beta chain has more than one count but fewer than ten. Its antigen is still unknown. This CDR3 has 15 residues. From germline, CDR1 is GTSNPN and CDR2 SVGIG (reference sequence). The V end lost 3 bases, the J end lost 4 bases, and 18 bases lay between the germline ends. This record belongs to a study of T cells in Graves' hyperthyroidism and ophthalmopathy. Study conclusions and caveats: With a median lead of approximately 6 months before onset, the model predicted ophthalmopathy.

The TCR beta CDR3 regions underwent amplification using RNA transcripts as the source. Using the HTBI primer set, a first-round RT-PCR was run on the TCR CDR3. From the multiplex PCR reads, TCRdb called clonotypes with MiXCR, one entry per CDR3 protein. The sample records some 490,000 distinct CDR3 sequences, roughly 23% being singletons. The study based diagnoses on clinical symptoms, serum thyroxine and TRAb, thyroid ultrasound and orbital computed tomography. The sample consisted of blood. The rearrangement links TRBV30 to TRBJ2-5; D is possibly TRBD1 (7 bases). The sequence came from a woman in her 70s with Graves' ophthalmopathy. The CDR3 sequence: CAWSSMRQGGETQYF. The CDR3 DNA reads TGTGCCTGGAGCTCCATGAGACAGGGAGGAGAGACCCAGTACTTC. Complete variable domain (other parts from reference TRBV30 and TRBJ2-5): SQTIHQWPATLVQPVGSPLSLECTVEGTSNPNLYWYRQAAGRGLQLLFYSVGIGQISSEVPQNLSASRPQDRQFILSSKKLLLSDSGFYLCAWSSMRQGGETQYFGPGTRLLVL.